These T cell receptor beta chains were read from a single sample in a study of CD8+CD57+ T cells in acquired aplastic anemia. TCRdb passed the reads through MiXCR, listing each CDR3 protein once. The sample contains some 160,000 distinct CDR3 sequences, less than 50% of which appear only once. The sequencing sample was made of sorted CD4+, CD8+, or CD8+CD57+ T cells (not recorded which) from PBMCs. These receptors originate from a human donor with aplastic anemia. CDR3s include the opening cysteine and the closing phenylalanine or tryptophan. D genes are given only for firm matches. The size of a clone is reported for some rows only, either as once, few or many, or as a class for expanded clones.

clone_size: many
d_call: TRBD2
v_call: TRBV12-3/TRBV12-4
j_call: TRBJ2-2
cdr3_aa: CASSLSGDTGELFF
cdr3_nt: TGTGCCAGCAGTTTAAGCGGGGACACCGGGGAGCTGTTTTTT

clone_size: few
d_call: NA
v_call: TRBV12-3/TRBV12-4
j_call: TRBJ1-5
cdr3_aa: CASSLGQRNQPQHF
cdr3_nt: TGTGCCAGCAGTTTGGGCCAGCGCAATCAGCCCCAGCATTTT

clone_size: NA
d_call: TRBD1
v_call: TRBV12-3/TRBV12-4
j_call: TRBJ2-7
cdr3_aa: CASNTDRGVNEQYF
cdr3_nt: TGTGCCAGCAATACAGACAGGGGGGTAAACGAGCAGTACTTC

clone_size: many
d_call: TRBD2
v_call: TRBV12-3/TRBV12-4
j_call: TRBJ2-1
cdr3_aa: CASRVSSGMSNEQFF
cdr3_nt: TGTGCCAGCAGAGTCTCTAGCGGGATGAGTAATGAGCAGTTCTTC

clone_size: many
d_call: NA
v_call: TRBV20-1
j_call: TRBJ2-4
cdr3_aa: CSARRLDRAKNIQYF
cdr3_nt: TGCAGTGCTAGGAGACTAGACAGGGCCAAAAACATTCAGTACTTC

clone_size: NA
d_call: NA
v_call: TRBV15
j_call: TRBJ1-3
cdr3_aa: CATSRGVTGNTIYF
cdr3_nt: TGTGCCACCAGCAGAGGGGTAACTGGAAACACCATATATTTT

clone_size: many
d_call: NA
v_call: TRBV9
j_call: TRBJ2-1
cdr3_aa: CASSVDKGYSYNEQFF
cdr3_nt: TGTGCCAGCAGCGTAGATAAAGGTTATTCCTACAATGAGCAGTTCTTC

clone_size: NA
d_call: NA
v_call: TRBV2
j_call: TRBJ2-7
cdr3_aa: CASSRGSSYEQYF
cdr3_nt: TGTGCCAGCAGTCGGGGCAGTTCCTACGAGCAGTACTTC

clone_size: NA
d_call: NA
v_call: TRBV15
j_call: TRBJ2-7
cdr3_aa: CATRPGALDSEQYF
cdr3_nt: TGTGCCACCAGACCCGGGGCCCTGGACAGCGAGCAGTACTTC

clone_size: few
d_call: TRBD1
v_call: TRBV15
j_call: TRBJ1-3
cdr3_aa: CATSKDRVLGSGNTIYF
cdr3_nt: TGTGCCACCAGCAAAGACAGGGTCTTGGGTAGTGGAAACACCATATATTTT

clone_size: NA
d_call: TRBD2
v_call: TRBV6-2/TRBV6-3
j_call: TRBJ2-1
cdr3_aa: CASSYSRTSGNNEQFF
cdr3_nt: TGTGCCAGCAGTTACTCGAGGACTAGCGGGAACAATGAGCAGTTCTTC

clone_size: many
d_call: TRBD1
v_call: TRBV4-1
j_call: TRBJ2-7
cdr3_aa: CASSQEADRAYEQYF
cdr3_nt: TGCGCCAGCAGCCAAGAAGCTGACAGGGCCTACGAGCAGTACTTC

clone_size: many
d_call: NA
v_call: TRBV7-9
j_call: TRBJ2-7
cdr3_aa: CASSLEFSYEQYF
cdr3_nt: TGTGCCAGCAGCTTAGAGTTCTCCTACGAGCAGTACTTC

clone_size: NA
d_call: NA
v_call: TRBV5-1
j_call: TRBJ1-1
cdr3_aa: CASSVVQGPEAFF
cdr3_nt: TGCGCCAGCAGCGTCGTACAGGGTCCTGAAGCTTTCTTT

clone_size: few
d_call: NA
v_call: TRBV3-1
j_call: TRBJ2-7
cdr3_aa: CACQGTSFYEQYF
cdr3_nt: TGTGCCTGCCAAGGGACAAGTTTTTACGAGCAGTACTTC

clone_size: few
d_call: NA
v_call: TRBV19
j_call: TRBJ1-2
cdr3_aa: CASSRHVANYGYTF
cdr3_nt: TGTGCCAGTAGTCGACACGTAGCTAACTATGGCTACACCTTC

clone_size: NA
d_call: TRBD1
v_call: TRBV5-1
j_call: TRBJ2-7
cdr3_aa: CASSTGQADEQYF
cdr3_nt: TGCGCCAGCAGCACCGGACAGGCGGACGAGCAGTACTTC

clone_size: NA
d_call: TRBD2
v_call: TRBV9
j_call: TRBJ2-1
cdr3_aa: CASSPRLAAAYNEQFF
cdr3_nt: TGTGCCAGCAGCCCACGACTAGCGGCTGCCTACAATGAGCAGTTCTTC

clone_size: NA
d_call: TRBD2
v_call: TRBV10-3
j_call: TRBJ2-7
cdr3_aa: CAISPAGGPYEQYF
cdr3_nt: TGTGCCATCAGTCCAGCGGGAGGGCCTTACGAGCAGTACTTC

clone_size: many
d_call: NA
v_call: TRBV10-2
j_call: TRBJ1-1
cdr3_aa: CASTLDTEAFF
cdr3_nt: TGCGCCAGCACTTTGGACACTGAAGCTTTCTTT

clone_size: NA
d_call: NA
v_call: TRBV7-9
j_call: TRBJ2-1
cdr3_aa: CASSLAVHNEQFF
cdr3_nt: TGTGCCAGCAGCTTAGCGGTCCACAATGAGCAGTTCTTC

clone_size: few
d_call: NA
v_call: TRBV2
j_call: TRBJ1-6
cdr3_aa: CASRTGGSPLHF
cdr3_nt: TGTGCCAGTAGGACGGGGGGCTCACCCCTCCACTTT

clone_size: many
d_call: NA
v_call: TRBV7-9
j_call: TRBJ1-1
cdr3_aa: CASSLGTGTSWEAFF
cdr3_nt: TGTGCCAGCAGCTTAGGTACAGGGACGAGTTGGGAAGCTTTCTTT

clone_size: many
d_call: NA
v_call: TRBV12-3/TRBV12-4
j_call: TRBJ1-1
cdr3_aa: CASRPPGRTEAFF
cdr3_nt: TGTGCCAGCAGGCCCCCAGGGAGGACTGAAGCTTTCTTT

clone_size: few
d_call: NA
v_call: TRBV30
j_call: TRBJ2-3
cdr3_aa: CAWSPTGGFSTDTQYF
cdr3_nt: TGTGCCTGGAGCCCAACAGGAGGGTTCAGCACAGATACGCAGTATTTT

clone_size: NA
d_call: TRBD2
v_call: TRBV4-2
j_call: TRBJ2-5
cdr3_aa: CASSQERGGQETQYF
cdr3_nt: TGTGCCAGCAGCCAAGAGCGGGGGGGCCAAGAGACCCAGTACTTC

clone_size: few
d_call: TRBD1
v_call: TRBV20-1
j_call: TRBJ1-1
cdr3_aa: CSARGQGDTEAFF
cdr3_nt: TGCAGTGCTAGAGGGCAGGGGGACACTGAAGCTTTCTTT

clone_size: many
d_call: NA
v_call: TRBV2
j_call: TRBJ2-1
cdr3_aa: CASSPRPYRDNEQFF
cdr3_nt: TGTGCCAGCAGCCCCCGTCCGTACAGGGACAATGAGCAGTTCTTC

clone_size: many
d_call: NA
v_call: TRBV7-9
j_call: TRBJ1-3
cdr3_aa: CASSLVVDSGNTIYF
cdr3_nt: TGTGCCAGCAGCTTAGTGGTCGACTCTGGAAACACCATATATTTT

clone_size: many
d_call: NA
v_call: TRBV19
j_call: TRBJ1-1
cdr3_aa: CASRPDGNTEAFF
cdr3_nt: TGTGCCAGTAGACCGGACGGTAACACTGAAGCTTTCTTT

clone_size: NA
d_call: TRBD1
v_call: TRBV11-2
j_call: TRBJ2-1
cdr3_aa: CASSLRSTGTYNEQFF
cdr3_nt: TGTGCCAGCAGCTTGAGATCGACAGGGACCTACAATGAGCAGTTCTTC

clone_size: NA
d_call: TRBD1
v_call: TRBV20-1
j_call: TRBJ1-2
cdr3_aa: CSATTQGGYGYTF
cdr3_nt: TGCAGTGCTACTACCCAGGGGGGCTATGGCTACACCTTC

clone_size: few
d_call: TRBD2
v_call: TRBV30
j_call: TRBJ2-1
cdr3_aa: CAWSVAGGAYNEQFF
cdr3_nt: TGTGCCTGGAGTGTTGCGGGGGGGGCCTACAATGAGCAGTTCTTC

clone_size: NA
d_call: TRBD1
v_call: TRBV15
j_call: TRBJ2-2
cdr3_aa: CATSRDRGTGAGELFF
cdr3_nt: TGTGCCACCAGCAGAGATCGTGGGACAGGGGCCGGGGAGCTGTTTTTT

clone_size: NA
d_call: NA
v_call: TRBV7-8
j_call: TRBJ2-3
cdr3_aa: CASSLRAGGSADTQYF
cdr3_nt: TGTGCCAGCAGCTTAAGGGCGGGTGGGTCCGCAGATACGCAGTATTTT

clone_size: NA
d_call: NA
v_call: TRBV14
j_call: TRBJ2-7
cdr3_aa: CASSHGYYEQYF
cdr3_nt: TGTGCCAGCAGCCACGGCTACTACGAGCAGTACTTC

clone_size: NA
d_call: TRBD2
v_call: TRBV10-3
j_call: TRBJ2-3
cdr3_aa: CAISPLAGGTDTQYF
cdr3_nt: TGTGCCATCAGTCCTCTAGCGGGAGGCACAGATACGCAGTATTTT

clone_size: many
d_call: NA
v_call: TRBV3-1
j_call: TRBJ1-1
cdr3_aa: CASSQERGQEAFF
cdr3_nt: TGTGCCAGCAGCCAAGAAAGAGGACAGGAAGCTTTCTTT

clone_size: NA
d_call: TRBD2
v_call: TRBV12-3/TRBV12-4
j_call: TRBJ2-7
cdr3_aa: CASSASGVSYEQYF
cdr3_nt: TGTGCCAGCAGTGCTAGCGGGGTCTCCTACGAGCAGTACTTC

clone_size: many
d_call: NA
v_call: TRBV15
j_call: TRBJ2-1
cdr3_aa: CATSTAGHPLDEQFF
cdr3_nt: TGTGCCACCAGCACAGCGGGCCACCCCTTGGATGAGCAGTTCTTC

clone_size: many
d_call: TRBD1
v_call: TRBV14
j_call: TRBJ2-5
cdr3_aa: CASSPTGLTQYF
cdr3_nt: TGTGCCAGCAGCCCGACAGGGTTGACCCAGTACTTC

clone_size: many
d_call: NA
v_call: TRBV10-3
j_call: TRBJ2-7
cdr3_aa: CAIKTGESEQYF
cdr3_nt: TGTGCCATCAAAACGGGAGAATCCGAGCAGTACTTC

clone_size: once
d_call: NA
v_call: TRBV19
j_call: TRBJ2-7
cdr3_aa: CASSIVGGPEYEQYF
cdr3_nt: TGTGCCAGTAGTATAGTGGGGGGGCCGGAATACGAGCAGTACTTC

clone_size: few
d_call: NA
v_call: TRBV27
j_call: TRBJ2-1
cdr3_aa: CASSSPGEQFF
cdr3_nt: TGTGCCAGCAGTTCGCCCGGCGAGCAGTTCTTC

clone_size: once
d_call: NA
v_call: TRBV9
j_call: TRBJ1-2
cdr3_aa: CASSTRTVNYGYTF
cdr3_nt: TGTGCCAGCAGCACCCGGACAGTTAACTATGGCTACACCTTC

clone_size: NA
d_call: NA
v_call: TRBV11-2
j_call: TRBJ2-1
cdr3_aa: CASSLGASGPYNEQFF
cdr3_nt: TGTGCCAGCAGCTTAGGGGCCAGCGGTCCCTACAATGAGCAGTTCTTC

clone_size: NA
d_call: NA
v_call: TRBV24-1
j_call: TRBJ2-1
cdr3_aa: CATREGGENEQFF
cdr3_nt: TGTGCCACCAGGGAGGGCGGCGAAAATGAGCAGTTCTTC

clone_size: many
d_call: TRBD2
v_call: TRBV4-2
j_call: TRBJ2-3
cdr3_aa: CASGVRAGRGPDTQYF
cdr3_nt: TGTGCCAGCGGGGTCCGAGCGGGGAGGGGCCCAGATACGCAGTATTTT

clone_size: NA
d_call: NA
v_call: TRBV6-5
j_call: TRBJ1-1
cdr3_aa: CASSYLGSNTEAFF
cdr3_nt: TGTGCCAGCAGTTATTTGGGGTCGAACACTGAAGCTTTCTTT

clone_size: NA
d_call: NA
v_call: TRBV2
j_call: TRBJ2-7
cdr3_aa: CASSQLPGLYEQYF
cdr3_nt: TGTGCCAGCAGTCAACTCCCAGGGCTTTACGAGCAGTACTTC

clone_size: many
d_call: NA
v_call: TRBV7-9
j_call: TRBJ2-3
cdr3_aa: CASSLGFTDTQYF
cdr3_nt: TGTGCCAGCAGCTTGGGCTTCACAGATACGCAGTATTTT

clone_size: many
d_call: NA
v_call: TRBV7-9
j_call: TRBJ1-1
cdr3_aa: CASSPPGLGTEAFF
cdr3_nt: TGTGCCAGCAGCCCCCCAGGGTTGGGCACTGAAGCTTTCTTT

clone_size: NA
d_call: TRBD2
v_call: TRBV24-1
j_call: TRBJ2-1
cdr3_aa: CATSSPAGVGNEQLF
cdr3_nt: TGTGCCACCTCCTCCCCAGCGGGAGTGGGCAATGAGCAGTTGTTC

clone_size: few
d_call: NA
v_call: TRBV7-6
j_call: TRBJ2-7
cdr3_aa: CASSLASAYEQYF
cdr3_nt: TGTGCCAGCAGCTTAGCTTCTGCGTACGAGCAGTACTTC

clone_size: NA
d_call: NA
v_call: TRBV7-9
j_call: TRBJ1-1
cdr3_aa: CASSSLQSNTEAFF
cdr3_nt: TGTGCCAGCAGCTCCCTACAGTCAAACACTGAAGCTTTCTTT

clone_size: many
d_call: NA
v_call: TRBV10-3
j_call: TRBJ2-3
cdr3_aa: CAISVSRSTDTQYF
cdr3_nt: TGTGCCATCAGCGTTAGCCGTAGCACAGATACGCAGTATTTT

clone_size: many
d_call: TRBD2
v_call: TRBV5-8
j_call: TRBJ2-7
cdr3_aa: CASSSAAGGGYEQYF
cdr3_nt: TGTGCCAGCAGCTCGGCGGCGGGAGGGGGGTACGAGCAGTACTTC